These 31 T cell receptor beta chains originate from one sample sequenced in a study of cytomegalovirus exposure and HLA in healthy donors. With 60 Vbeta and 13 Jbeta primers, the PCR was carried out. Clones were read by immunoSEQ multiplex PCR, and TCRdb kept only the in-frame ones, dropping some. Of some 150,000 clones detected, 80% to 90% appear once; the ten largest clones hold about 2.5%. Sequencing used PBMCs. The receptors were sampled from a boy aged 2 to 9 in good health and CMV-seronegative.

The chain employs TRBV29-1 and TRBJ1-3; D remains unclear. This CDR3 spans 11 amino acids. Per the germline V gene, CDR1 is SQVTM and CDR2 is ANQGSEA. Deletions cut 4 bases from V and 1 base from J, with 2 bases between. The CDR3 nucleotides read TGCAGCGTTGTATCTGGAAACACCATATATTTT. This encodes CSVVSGNTIYF. Full variable domain (missing parts from reference TRBV29-1 and TRBJ1-3): SAVISQKPSRDICQRGTSLTIQCQVDSQVTMMFWYRQQPGQSLTLIATANQGSEATYESGFVIDKFPISRPNLTFSTLTVSNMSPEDSSIYLCSVVSGNTIYFGEGSWLTVV.

This rearrangement joins TRBV13 to TRBJ2-1; 12 nucleotides align to TRBD1. This CDR3 spans 14 amino acids. The germline gives CDR1 PRHDT, CDR2 FYEKMQ (reference sequence). V lost 9 bases, J lost 7 bases, and 7 bases stayed unmatched. The CDR3 protein is CASRGTGGRNEQFF. The CDR3 bases are TGTGCCAGTCGGGGGACAGGGGGCCGGAATGAGCAGTTCTTC.

The chain has TRBV4-1 and TRBJ1-1; D perhaps matches TRBD1 (5 bases). The CDR3 totals 15 residues. Germline-derived CDR1 and CDR2 are MGHRA and YSYEKL. Trimming stripped 2 bases from V and 1 base from J, with 11 bases between. CDR3 region: CASSQTTGQNTEAFF. The CDR3 DNA reads as TGCGCCAGCAGCCAAACTACAGGCCAGAACACTGAAGCTTTCTTT.

The chain links TRBV25-1 to TRBJ1-4, with 8 bases that match TRBD1. This CDR3 has 15 amino acids. Germline CDR1 is MGHDK and CDR2 is SYGVNS. The ends lost 2 bases at V and 7 bases at J; junction bases unmatched: 6. Here the CDR3 reads CASSEPRGLFEKLFF. The CDR3 DNA sequence: TGTGCCAGCAGTGAACCCAGGGGGCTATTTGAAAAACTGTTTTTT.

The chain uses TRBV5-4 and TRBJ2-3; weak D call: TRBD1 (6 bases). Germline V gene lookup returns CDR1 SGHNT and CDR2 YYREEE (reference sequence). V lost 3 bases and J lost 1, with 15 bases in between. The CDR3 is 16 residues long. CDR3 DNA sequence: TGTGCCAGCAGCTCACTACAGGGAAGGGGCACAGATACGCAGTATTTT. This gives the protein CASSSLQGRGTDTQYF.

This chain connects TRBV7-9 to TRBJ1-4, with TRBD1 matching 8 bases. The length of the CDR3 is 14 residues. The V gene's germline CDR1 is SEHNR and CDR2 FQNEAQ (reference sequence). V gave up 6 bases and J gave up 4 bases; unmatched junction bases: 4. This CDR3 reads CASRGDRYNEKLFF. CDR3 bases: TGTGCCAGCAGAGGGGACAGGTATAATGAAAAACTGTTTTTT.

This chain links TRBV7-3 with TRBJ2-2; D gene ambiguous. CDR3 size: 16 residues. V shed 1 base and J shed 0 bases, with 9 bases lying between them. The germline CDR1 and CDR2 sequences are SGHTA and FQGTGA. The CDR3 reads CASSLNGPSNTGELFF. CDR3 in DNA: TGTGCCAGCAGCTTAAATGGGCCCTCGAACACCGGGGAGCTGTTTTTT.

This chain uses TRBV28 with TRBJ1-1, with TRBD1 matching over 9 bases. Germline V gene lookup returns CDR1 MDHEN and CDR2 SYDVKM. The CDR3 is 16 amino acids. V shed 6 bases and J 2 bases; nucleotides not matched to a gene: 10. The CDR3 DNA reads TGTGCCAGCAGCCCTAACAGGGGGCCGCTTAACACTGAAGCTTTCTTT. Protein: CASSPNRGPLNTEAFF.

The chain combines TRBV4-1 with TRBJ2-7; D is uncertain. The V end was cut by 1 base, the J end by 0 bases, with 13 bases between. CDR3 length equals 16 residues. The germline gives CDR1 MGHRA, CDR2 YSYEKL. The CDR3 DNA reads TGCGCCAGCAGCCAAGCCCCGTGGCGGTCCTCCTACGAGCAGTACTTC. Protein: CASSQAPWRSSYEQYF.

V usage is TRBV5-1 and J usage is TRBJ2-5; no firm D call. The assigned J gene may be wrong: the sequence end matches TRBJ2-7 better. Germline values: CDR1 SGHRS, CDR2 YFSETQ. CDR3 size: 11 residues. The CDR3 here is CASADSYEQYF. CDR3 sequence (DNA): TGCGCCAGCGCCGATTCCTACGAGCAGTACTTC.

This clone was observed once. The genes are TRBV19 and TRBJ1-1, with 7 bases aligning to TRBD1. The CDR3 is made up of 16 amino acids. Trimming took 5 bases from V and 3 from J; bases not matched to a gene: 12. CDR1 is LNHDA, CDR2 SQIVND, per germline (reference sequence). The CDR3 DNA is TGTGCCAGTAGTGCCTACAGGGGACCTGGGTACACTGAAGCTTTCTTT. This sequence encodes CASSAYRGPGYTEAFF.

The chain combines TRBV20-1 with TRBJ2-5; possibly TRBD2 for D (5 bases). Germline V gives CDR1 DFQATT, CDR2 SNEGSKA (reference sequence). Trimming stripped 7 bases from V and 5 bases from J, with 11 bases between. The CDR3 consists of 11 residues. As DNA, the CDR3 is TGCAGTGGAGGGCCAAAGGAGACCCAGTACTTC. Encoded protein: CSGGPKETQYF.

The CDR3 coding sequence is TGTGCCAGCAGTTTAACGGGAGGTTCTCGGGAGCAGTACTTC. It is translated as CASSLTGGSREQYF. This chain links TRBV28 with TRBJ2-7, with 7 bases lining up with TRBD2. The V gene's germline CDR1 is MDHEN and CDR2 SYDVKM. The CDR3 extends over 14 amino acids. Losses at the gene ends were 2 bases for V and 7 bases for J; bases not matched to a gene: 8.

This clone has only a few counts. The chain is built from TRBV7-2 and TRBJ2-3; perhaps TRBD2 as D (6 bases). Germline lookup yields CDR1 SGHTA and CDR2 FQGNSA. Trimming took 0 bases from V and 2 from J, leaving 15 bases between them. This CDR3 is 17 amino acids long. Written as DNA, the CDR3 is TGTGCCAGCAGCTTAGCTAGGGACTCCTCGTACACAGATACGCAGTATTTT. It translates to CASSLARDSSYTDTQYF.

The CDR3 sequence: CAISVFPLATFYNEQFF. The CDR3 DNA reads as TGTGCCATCAGTGTGTTCCCTTTAGCCACTTTTTACAATGAGCAGTTCTTC. The genes are TRBV10-3 and TRBJ2-1; unclear D gene. The V gene's germline CDR1 is ENHRY and CDR2 SYGVKD. With 4 bases removed from V and 4 bases from J, the gap between germline ends came to 20 bases. The CDR3 loop spans 17 amino acids.

The chain is built from TRBV4-1 and TRBJ2-1; 7 bases fit TRBD2. This CDR3 has 17 residues. J gave up 3 bases and V 3 bases, and 11 bases lay outside the gene matches. CDR1 MGHRA and CDR2 YSYEKL come from the germline V gene. Written as DNA, the CDR3 is TGCGCCAGCAGCCACAATAGAGCGGGACGTCGCTACAATGAGCAGTTCTTC. This codes for CASSHNRAGRRYNEQFF.

V and J are TRBV7-6 and TRBJ2-2; possible D gene TRBD2, 5 bases. Trimming removed 6 bases at V and 3 bases at J, with 23 bases between. CDR3 length equals 18 residues. Germline assignment: CDR1 SGHVS and CDR2 FNYEAQ. In DNA form, the CDR3 reads TGTGCCAGCAGGCCACCCATCATCGACCCGCGGGACACCGGGGAGCTGTTTTTT. This codes for CASRPPIIDPRDTGELFF.

The chain is built from TRBV25-1 and TRBJ2-1; D is undetermined. Germline CDR1 reads MGHDK; CDR2 reads SYGVNS. V was clipped by 3 bases and J by 3 bases, with 9 bases between them. This CDR3 has 14 amino acids. The CDR3 DNA is TGTGCCAGCAGTGAGGGCAGATACTACAATGAGCAGTTCTTC. Protein sequence: CASSEGRYYNEQFF.

The CDR3 region is CSVYGTVGNTIYF. In DNA form, the CDR3 reads TGCAGCGTATACGGGACAGTCGGGAACACCATATATTTT. The V call is TRBV29-1, the J call TRBJ1-3, with 7 bases that match TRBD1. The CDR3 totals 13 residues. In germline, CDR1 is SQVTM, CDR2 ANQGSEA. After removal of 6 bases from V and 7 bases from J, the junction contained 9 bases not matched to a gene.

For this clone: This CDR3 is also generated by other DNA sequences in the sample. V gene TRBV7-9 combines with J gene TRBJ2-7, with D uncertain. The CDR3 is 15 amino acids. V was trimmed by 5 bases and J by 1 base, leaving 15 bases between them. Germline CDR1 is SEHNR and CDR2 is FQNEAQ (reference sequence). Written as DNA, the CDR3 is TGTGCCAGCAGCGTTCAAGCCGACTGGTCCTACGAGCAGTACTTC. Translating it yields CASSVQADWSYEQYF.

This clone was counted only a few times. The chain joins TRBV5-1 to TRBJ1-5; D is perhaps TRBD1 (6 bases). Germline CDR1 reads SGHRS; CDR2 reads YFSETQ. Trimming removed 0 bases from V and 5 bases from J, with 12 bases in between. This CDR3 contains 15 residues. For the CDR3, the DNA is TGCGCCAGCAGCTTGGAGGGGGTAGGAGATCAGCCCCAGCATTTT. Encoded protein: CASSLEGVGDQPQHF.

V is TRBV7-3 and J is TRBJ2-5; weak D call: TRBD1 (5 bases). This CDR3 contains 16 residues. V lost 5 bases and J 2 bases, leaving 18 bases between the germline ends. CDR1 SGHTA and CDR2 FQGTGA come from the germline V gene. This chain's CDR3 is CASSQGGRGQQETQYF. Here the CDR3 DNA reads TGTGCCAGCAGCCAGGGCGGCCGTGGGCAGCAAGAGACCCAGTACTTC. Filled out from reference TRBV7-3 and TRBJ2-5, the complete variable domain reads GAGVSQTPSNKVTEKGKYVELRCDPISGHTALYWYRQSLGQGPEFLIYFQGTGAADDSGLPNDRFFAVRPEGSVSTLKIQRTERGDSAVYLCASSQGGRGQQETQYFGPGTRLLVL.

The V and J genes are TRBV29-1 and TRBJ1-2; maybe TRBD1 (6 bases). This CDR3 has 12 residues. V lost 5 bases and J 4 bases, leaving 11 bases between the germline ends. Germline V gene lookup returns CDR1 SQVTM and CDR2 ANQGSEA. The CDR3 sequence: CSVLDSSYGYTF. CDR3 coding DNA: TGCAGCGTTTTGGACAGTTCCTATGGCTACACCTTC.

The V and J genes are TRBV28 and TRBJ2-7; D possibly corresponds to TRBD2 (6 bases). This CDR3 is built from 13 residues. CDR1 MDHEN and CDR2 SYDVKM come from the germline V gene. In DNA, the CDR3 is TGTGCTGTAGGACGGGGGACCTCCTACGAGCAGTACTTC. This gives the protein CAVGRGTSYEQYF.

Regarding this clone: A junction end diverges from the germline sequence, so it may reflect a read error. The same CDR3 is also encoded by other DNA sequences in this sample. The chain links TRBV11-3 to TRBJ2-1; 10 bases line up with TRBD2. Per germline, CDR1 SGHNT and CDR2 YENEEA. The CDR3 is 16 residues long. CDR3: CASSQNLAGAPNEQFF. CDR3 nucleotide sequence: TGCGCCAGCAGTCAGAATCTAGCGGGGGCCCCCAATGAGCAGTTCTTC.

The rearrangement links TRBV28 to TRBJ2-1, with 9 bases fitting TRBD1. CDR3 length: 14 residues. The V gene's germline CDR1 is MDHEN and CDR2 SYDVKM. V lost 6 bases, J lost 8 bases, and 8 bases stayed unmatched. CDR3 DNA: TGTGCCAGCAGCCCCGGACAGGGGACCCATGAGCAGTTCTTC. As protein: CASSPGQGTHEQFF.

The chain couples TRBV29-1 to TRBJ1-2, with 9 bases lining up with TRBD1. Germline assignment: CDR1 SQVTM and CDR2 ANQGSEA. J lost 7 bases, V lost 2 bases, and 5 bases had no gene match. CDR3 length: 13 residues. DNA for the CDR3: TGCAGCGTTGAAAACAGGGGGCGGCGTGGCTACACCTTC. It translates to CSVENRGRRGYTF.

The J gene is TRBJ2-2, the V gene TRBV6-5; a possible D gene is TRBD1 (6 bases). The ends were cut back, 8 bases at V and 5 bases at J, with 9 bases in the middle. This CDR3 has 12 residues. In germline, CDR1 is MNHEY, CDR2 SVGAGI. The CDR3 loop is CASQRGTGELFF. The DNA for the CDR3 is TGTGCCAGCCAGAGGGGGACCGGGGAGCTGTTTTTT.

J is TRBJ2-2 and V is TRBV28, with a weak D call TRBD1 (6 bases). The CDR3 loop spans 16 amino acids. V lost 6 bases, J lost 1 base, and 15 bases lay in between. Germline CDR1 MDHEN, CDR2 SYDVKM. This chain's CDR3 is CASRQTRGGNTGELFF. The DNA of the CDR3 is TGTGCCAGCAGACAAACCAGAGGGGGGAACACCGGGGAGCTGTTTTTT.

This clone was found once. The genes are TRBV5-4 and TRBJ1-6; 7 bases match TRBD1. CDR1 is SGHNT, CDR2 YYREEE, per germline (reference sequence). With 0 bases clipped from V and 5 bases from J, the junction kept 5 bases outside the gene matches. The CDR3 is made up of 16 amino acids. CDR3 residues: CASSLARGHNNSPLHF. The CDR3 bases are TGTGCCAGCAGCTTGGCTAGGGGGCATAATAATTCACCCCTCCACTTT.

The chain recombines TRBV28 with TRBJ1-5, with D possibly matching TRBD1 (5 bases). From germline, CDR1 is MDHEN and CDR2 SYDVKM. V was trimmed by 1 base and J by 7 bases, leaving 11 bases between them. There are 14 residues in the CDR3. For the CDR3, the DNA is TGTGCCAGCAGTTTATCAGGGATGCGGCAGCCCCAGCATTTT. It codes for CASSLSGMRQPQHF.